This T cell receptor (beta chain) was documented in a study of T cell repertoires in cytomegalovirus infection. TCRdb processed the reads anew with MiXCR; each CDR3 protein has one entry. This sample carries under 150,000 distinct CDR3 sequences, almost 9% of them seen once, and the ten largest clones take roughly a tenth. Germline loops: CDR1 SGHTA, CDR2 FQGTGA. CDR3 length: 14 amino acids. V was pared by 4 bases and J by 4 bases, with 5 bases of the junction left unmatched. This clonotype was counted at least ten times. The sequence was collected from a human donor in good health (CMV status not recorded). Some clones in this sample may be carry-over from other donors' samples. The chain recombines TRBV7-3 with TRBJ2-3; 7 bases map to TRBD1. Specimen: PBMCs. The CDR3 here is CASSYTGAADTQYF. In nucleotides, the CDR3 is TGTGCCAGCAGCTACACAGGGGCCGCAGATACGCAGTATTTT.